The clone carrying this T cell receptor (beta chain) was picked up a small number of times. Its antigen remains unknown. The data are from a study of CD8 T cells in ankylosing spondylitis. General study findings and limits: For ankylosing spondylitis blood, a TCR beta motif of several highly homologous variants appeared characteristic. In ankylosing spondylitis patients, matched synovial fluid reportedly showed significant enrichment of disease-linked clones.

TCRdb re-called the 5' RACE reads with MiXCR, one entry per CDR3 protein. Of approximately 540,000 distinct CDR3 sequences in the sample, more than 9.5% were seen once. This CDR3 has 14 amino acids. V lost 1 base and J 7 bases, leaving 12 bases between the germline ends. Germline loops: CDR1 LGHDT, CDR2 YNNKEL (reference sequence). The receptor's source is a male donor with ankylosing spondylitis. The chain recombines TRBV3-1 with TRBJ2-3; D gene unclear. Sequencing was carried out using blood, either unsorted or a sorted T cell fraction (not recorded which). CDR3 loop: CASSQGLTPNTQYF. CDR3 DNA: TGTGCCAGCAGCCAAGGACTCACCCCGAATACGCAGTATTTT.